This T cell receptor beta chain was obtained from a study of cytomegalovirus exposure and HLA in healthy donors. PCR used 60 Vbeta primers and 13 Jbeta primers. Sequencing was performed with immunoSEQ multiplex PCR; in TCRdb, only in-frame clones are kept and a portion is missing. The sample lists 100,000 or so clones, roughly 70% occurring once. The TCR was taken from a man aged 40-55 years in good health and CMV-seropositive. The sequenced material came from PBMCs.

CDR3 in amino acids: CASSPNLASGTLPGDNEQFF. Here the CDR3 DNA reads TGTGCCAGCAGCCCTAATTTGGCTAGCGGGACGCTTCCTGGCGACAATGAGCAGTTCTTC. The chain employs TRBV7-3 and TRBJ2-1; 9 bases fit TRBD2. The J segment lost 5 bases and the V segment lost 5 bases, leaving 22 bases of the junction unmatched. This CDR3 contains 20 residues. Germline values: CDR1 SGHTA, CDR2 FQGTGA.